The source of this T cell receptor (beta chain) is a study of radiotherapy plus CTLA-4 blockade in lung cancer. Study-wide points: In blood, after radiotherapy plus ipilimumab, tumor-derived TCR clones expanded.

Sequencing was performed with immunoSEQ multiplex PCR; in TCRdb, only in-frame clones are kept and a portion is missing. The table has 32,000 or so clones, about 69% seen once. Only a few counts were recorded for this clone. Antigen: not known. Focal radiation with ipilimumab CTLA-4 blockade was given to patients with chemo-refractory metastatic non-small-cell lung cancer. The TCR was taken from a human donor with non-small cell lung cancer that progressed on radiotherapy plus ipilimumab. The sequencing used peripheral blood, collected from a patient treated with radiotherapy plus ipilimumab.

The CDR3 loop reads CASSLRGIPGNTIYF. DNA of the CDR3: TGTGCCAGCAGCTTAAGAGGAATTCCTGGAAACACCATATATTTT. This chain joins TRBV7-9 and TRBJ1-3; D not certain. The germline CDR1 and CDR2 sequences are SEHNR and FQNEAQ (reference sequence). Trimming left V 2 bases short and J 2 bases short, with 10 bases between. The CDR3 contains 15 residues.